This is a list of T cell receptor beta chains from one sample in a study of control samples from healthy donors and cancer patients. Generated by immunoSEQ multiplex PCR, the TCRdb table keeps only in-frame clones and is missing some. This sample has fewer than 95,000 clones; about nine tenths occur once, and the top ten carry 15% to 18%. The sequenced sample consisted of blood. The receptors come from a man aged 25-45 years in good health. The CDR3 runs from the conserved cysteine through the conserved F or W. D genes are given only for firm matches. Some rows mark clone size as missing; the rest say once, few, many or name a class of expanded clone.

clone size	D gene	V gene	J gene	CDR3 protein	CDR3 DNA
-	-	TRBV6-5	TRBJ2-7	CASTPPGRQAYEQYF	TGTGCCAGCACGCCGCCGGGACGTCAAGCCTACGAGCAGTACTTC
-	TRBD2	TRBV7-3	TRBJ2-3	CASSFGAGGRDTQYF	TGTGCCAGCAGCTTTGGAGCGGGGGGTCGAGATACGCAGTATTTT
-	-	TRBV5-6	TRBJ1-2	CASSPLIRNPGYGYTF	TGTGCCAGCAGTCCCTTGATCCGGAACCCAGGCTATGGCTACACCTTC
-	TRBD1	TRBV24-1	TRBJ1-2	CATSDTRQGNNYGYTF	TGTGCCACCAGTGATACCCGACAGGGGAATAACTATGGCTACACCTTC
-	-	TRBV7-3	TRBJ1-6	CASSTSPAGWNSPLHF	TGTGCCAGCAGCACATCGCCGGCAGGATGGAATTCACCCCTCCACTTT
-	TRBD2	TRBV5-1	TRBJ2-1	CASSLTSSGGGGSEQFF	TGCGCCAGCAGCTTGACGTCTAGCGGGGGTGGGGGTTCTGAGCAGTTCTTC
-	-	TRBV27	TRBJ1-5	CASSSLTGSNQPQHF	TGTGCCAGCAGTTCCCTCACCGGGAGCAATCAGCCCCAGCATTTT
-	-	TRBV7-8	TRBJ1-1	CASSLGVWGESGAFF	TGTGCCAGCAGCTTAGGGGTCTGGGGAGAAAGTGGAGCTTTCTTT
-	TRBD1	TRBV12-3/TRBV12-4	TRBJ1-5	CASTQGDQPQHF	TGTGCCAGCACCCAGGGGGATCAGCCCCAGCATTTT
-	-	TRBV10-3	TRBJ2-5	CAISESSLGTQYQETQYF	TGTGCCATCAGTGAGTCGAGCTTAGGAACCCAGTACCAAGAGACCCAGTACTTC
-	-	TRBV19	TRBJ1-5	CASSWVRGNQPQHF	TGTGCCAGCTCCTGGGTACGGGGCAATCAGCCCCAGCATTTT
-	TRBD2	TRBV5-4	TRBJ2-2	CASSLGLALNTGELFF	TGTGCCAGCAGCTTGGGACTAGCCTTGAACACCGGGGAGCTGTTTTTT
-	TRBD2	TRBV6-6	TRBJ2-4	CASSQRLAGGTHLAKNIQYF	TGTGCCAGCAGTCAACGACTAGCGGGGGGCACACACCTAGCCAAAAACATTCAGTACTTC
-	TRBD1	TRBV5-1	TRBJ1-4	CASSSAGQGYNEKLFF	TGCGCCAGCAGCTCGGCGGGACAGGGGTATAATGAAAAACTGTTTTTT
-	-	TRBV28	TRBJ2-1	CASSLVLEQFF	TGTGCCAGCAGTTTAGTCCTTGAGCAGTTCTTC
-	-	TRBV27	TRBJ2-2	CASSLSFGLVAGELFF	TGTGCCAGCAGTTTATCGTTCGGTCTGGTAGCCGGGGAGCTGTTTTTT
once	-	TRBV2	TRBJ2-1	CASSADYRYNEQFF	TGTGCCAGCAGCGCCGACTACCGTTACAATGAGCAGTTCTTC
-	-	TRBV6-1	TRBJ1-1	CASSEWSSRGNTEAFF	TGTGCCAGCAGTGAATGGAGTTCCAGGGGGAACACTGAAGCTTTCTTT
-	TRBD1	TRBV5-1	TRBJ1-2	CASRPSTGAPYGYTF	TGCGCCAGTCGTCCCTCGACAGGGGCGCCCTATGGCTACACCTTC
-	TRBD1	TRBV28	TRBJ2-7	CASSLIRDRAAEQYF	TGTGCCAGCAGTCTCATCCGGGACAGGGCGGCCGAGCAGTACTTC
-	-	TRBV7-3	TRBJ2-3	CASSLSGSVSDTQYF	TGTGCCAGCAGCTTATCCGGGAGCGTCTCAGATACGCAGTATTTT
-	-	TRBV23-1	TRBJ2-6	CASSQSGANVLTF	TGCGCCAGCAGTCAATCAGGGGCCAACGTCCTGACTTTC
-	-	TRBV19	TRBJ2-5	CASSIEETQYF	TGTGCCAGTAGTATAGAAGAGACCCAGTACTTC
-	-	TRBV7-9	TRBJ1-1	CASSPRTNWGRLEAEAFF	TGTGCCAGCAGCCCGAGAACCAACTGGGGCAGGTTAGAGGCTGAAGCTTTCTTT
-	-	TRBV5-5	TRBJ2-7	CASSLQGTYEQYF	TGTGCCAGCAGCTTGCAGGGAACCTACGAGCAGTACTTC
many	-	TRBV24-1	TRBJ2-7	CATSEGYEQYF	TGTGCCACCAGTGAAGGCTACGAGCAGTACTTC
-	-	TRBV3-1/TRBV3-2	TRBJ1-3	CASRLRGDSGNTIYF	TGTGCCAGCAGGTTAAGGGGGGACTCTGGAAACACCATATATTTT
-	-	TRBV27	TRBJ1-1	CASSLFGGARDTEAFF	TGTGCCAGCAGTTTATTTGGGGGCGCGAGGGACACTGAAGCTTTCTTT
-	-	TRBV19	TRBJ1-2	CASTAGEGPYGYTF	TGTGCCAGTACCGCTGGGGAGGGCCCCTATGGCTACACCTTC
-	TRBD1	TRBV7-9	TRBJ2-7	CASSQPLTGAGYEQYF	TGTGCCAGCAGCCAGCCCCTGACAGGGGCGGGCTACGAGCAGTACTTC
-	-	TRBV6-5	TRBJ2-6	CASSYDSGANVLTF	TGTGCCAGCAGTTACGACTCTGGGGCCAACGTCCTGACTTTC
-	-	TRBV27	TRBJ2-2	CASSLAANTGELFF	TGTGCCAGCAGTTTAGCCGCGAACACCGGGGAGCTGTTTTTT
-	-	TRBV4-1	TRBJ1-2	CASSQDIGRGGYTF	TGCGCCAGCAGCCAAGATATAGGGCGGGGAGGCTACACCTTC
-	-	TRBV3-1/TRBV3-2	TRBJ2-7	CASSPTRQVGEQYF	TGTGCCAGCAGCCCTACACGACAGGTTGGCGAGCAGTACTTC
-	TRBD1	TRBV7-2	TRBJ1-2	CASSTSTGNKYGYTF	TGTGCCAGCAGCACCTCGACAGGGAACAAATATGGCTACACCTTC
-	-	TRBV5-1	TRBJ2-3	CASSPWGRTSTDTQYF	TGCGCCAGCAGCCCCTGGGGCAGAACTAGCACAGATACGCAGTATTTT
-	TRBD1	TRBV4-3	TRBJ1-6	CASSQDSVTGGQAYNSPLHF	TGCGCCAGCAGCCAAGATTCAGTGACAGGGGGTCAGGCCTATAATTCACCCCTCCACTTT
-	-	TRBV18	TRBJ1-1	CASSPPNILMNTEAFF	TGTGCCAGCTCACCACCTAACATCCTCATGAACACTGAAGCTTTCTTT
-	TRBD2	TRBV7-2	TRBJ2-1	CASSLGTRTSGQNEQFF	TGTGCCAGCAGCTTAGGAACAAGGACTAGCGGGCAGAATGAGCAGTTCTTC
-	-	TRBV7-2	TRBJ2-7	CASSLLALSYEQYF	TGTGCCAGCAGCTTACTAGCGCTCTCCTACGAGCAGTACTTC
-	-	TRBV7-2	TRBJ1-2	CASSLSPNGYTF	TGTGCCAGCAGTTTATCCCCTAACGGCTACACCTTC
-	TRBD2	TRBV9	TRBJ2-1	CASSVPLAGGNEQFF	TGTGCCAGCAGCGTCCCCCTAGCGGGAGGGAATGAGCAGTTCTTC
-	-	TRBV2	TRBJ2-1	CASSVYGGSSNEQFF	TGTGCCAGCAGTGTGTACGGAGGATCATCCAATGAGCAGTTCTTC
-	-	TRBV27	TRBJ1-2	CASRDGYTF	TGTGCCAGCAGGGATGGCTACACCTTC
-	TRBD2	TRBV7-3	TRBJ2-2	CASSSGTSSGELFF	TGTGCCAGCAGCTCCGGGACTAGCTCCGGGGAGCTGTTTTTT
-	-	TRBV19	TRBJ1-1	CASSMWTEAFF	TGTGCCAGTAGTATGTGGACTGAAGCTTTCTTT
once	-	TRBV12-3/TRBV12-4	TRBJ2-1	CASSSKWVKGFF	TGTGCCAGCAGCTCCAAGTGGGTTAAGGGGTTCTTC
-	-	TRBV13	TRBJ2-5	CASSSKVGGETQYF	TGTGCCAGCAGCTCCAAAGTTGGGGGGGAGACCCAGTACTTC
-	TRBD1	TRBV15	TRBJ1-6	CATSSKTGANSPLHF	TGTGCCACCAGCAGTAAAACAGGGGCTAATTCACCCCTCCACTTT
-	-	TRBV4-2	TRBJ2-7	CASSQDWGSYEQYF	TGTGCCAGCAGCCAAGATTGGGGCTCCTACGAGCAGTACTTC
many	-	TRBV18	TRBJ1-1	CASSPLGGTEAFF	TGTGCCAGCTCACCGCTCGGAGGGACTGAAGCTTTCTTT
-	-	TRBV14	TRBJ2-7	CASSQVSSYEQYF	TGTGCCAGCAGCCAAGTGAGCTCCTACGAGCAGTACTTC
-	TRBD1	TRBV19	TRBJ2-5	CASSIVGQDQETQYF	TGTGCCAGTAGTATAGTTGGACAGGATCAAGAGACCCAGTACTTC
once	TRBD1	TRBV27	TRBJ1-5	CASRGTGTGTQHF	TGTGCCAGCAGAGGGACAGGGACCGGGACCCAGCATTTT
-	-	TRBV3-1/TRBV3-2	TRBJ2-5	CASSQESRGRRGETQYF	TGTGCCAGCAGCCAAGAATCTCGGGGACGTCGGGGAGAGACCCAGTACTTC